This T cell receptor (beta chain) appears in the sequencing data of a study of T cell repertoires in MIS-A myocarditis. The protocol was immunoSEQ multiplex PCR, while the TCRdb copy is restricted to in-frame clones and leaves out a portion. The table has 14,000 to 15,000 clones, 70% to 75% seen once. This sequence originates from a man aged 18-30 years with fulminant myocarditis from multisystem inflammatory syndrome in adults (MIS-A) after COVID-19. Sequencing input: left ventricle heart tissue obtained at autopsy.

The CDR3 DNA sequence: TGTGCCAGCAGTTTTTCTGGCGGGGGTAACAATGAGCAGTTCTTC. Translation gives CASSFSGGGNNEQFF. The V and J genes are TRBV28 and TRBJ2-1; 7 positions agree with TRBD2. The CDR3 totals 15 residues. V shed 3 bases and J 5 bases; nucleotides not matched to a gene: 7. Germline V gene data show CDR1 as MDHEN and CDR2 as SYDVKM.